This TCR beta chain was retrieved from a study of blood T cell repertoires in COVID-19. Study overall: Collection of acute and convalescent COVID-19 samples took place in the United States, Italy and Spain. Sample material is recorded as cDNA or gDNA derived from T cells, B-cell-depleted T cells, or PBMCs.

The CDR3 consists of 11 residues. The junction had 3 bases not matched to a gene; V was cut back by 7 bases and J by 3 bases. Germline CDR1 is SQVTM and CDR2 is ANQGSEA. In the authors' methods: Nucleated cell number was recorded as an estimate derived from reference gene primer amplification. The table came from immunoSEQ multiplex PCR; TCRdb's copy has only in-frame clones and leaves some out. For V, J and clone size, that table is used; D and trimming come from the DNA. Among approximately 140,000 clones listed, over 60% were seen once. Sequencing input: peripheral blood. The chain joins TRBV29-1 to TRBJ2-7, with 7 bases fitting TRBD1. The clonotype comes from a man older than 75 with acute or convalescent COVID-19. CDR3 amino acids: CSARQGYEQYF. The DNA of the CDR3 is TGCAGCGCCAGACAGGGCTACGAGCAGTACTTC.